This entry concerns a single T cell receptor beta chain. These data originate in a study of control samples from healthy donors and cancer patients. V lost 4 bases, J lost 0 bases, and 11 bases lay in between. Germline V gene data show CDR1 as LGHNA and CDR2 as YNFKEQ. The CDR3 runs to 15 residues. TCRdb keeps only in-frame clones here, not all; method: immunoSEQ multiplex PCR. Found here are 150,000 to 200,000 clones, 91% of them singletons; the top ten hold roughly 1.6%. The rearrangement uses TRBV4-2 and TRBJ2-3, with D unclear. The sample consisted of blood. This receptor was identified in a woman younger than 45 in good health. The CDR3 sequence is CASSRGRASTDTQYF. The CDR3 DNA sequence: TGTGCCAGCAGCCGCGGACGGGCTAGCACAGATACGCAGTATTTT.